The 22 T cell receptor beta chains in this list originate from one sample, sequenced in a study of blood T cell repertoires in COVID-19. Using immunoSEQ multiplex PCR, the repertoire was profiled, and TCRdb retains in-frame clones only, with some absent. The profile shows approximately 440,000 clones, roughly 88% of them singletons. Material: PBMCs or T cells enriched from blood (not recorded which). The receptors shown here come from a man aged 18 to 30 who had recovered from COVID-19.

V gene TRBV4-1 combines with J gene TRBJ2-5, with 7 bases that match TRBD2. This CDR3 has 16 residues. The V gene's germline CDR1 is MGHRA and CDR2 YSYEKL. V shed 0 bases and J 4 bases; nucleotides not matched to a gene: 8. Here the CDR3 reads CASSQEYGRWGETQYF. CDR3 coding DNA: TGCGCCAGCAGCCAAGAATACGGGAGGTGGGGAGAGACCCAGTACTTC.

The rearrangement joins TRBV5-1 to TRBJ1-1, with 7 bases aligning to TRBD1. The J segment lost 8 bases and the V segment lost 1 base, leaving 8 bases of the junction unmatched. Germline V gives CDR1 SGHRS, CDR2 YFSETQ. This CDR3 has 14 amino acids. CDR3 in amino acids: CASSLQRQGTEAFF. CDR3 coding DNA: TGCGCCAGCAGCTTGCAACGACAGGGAACCGAAGCTTTCTTT.

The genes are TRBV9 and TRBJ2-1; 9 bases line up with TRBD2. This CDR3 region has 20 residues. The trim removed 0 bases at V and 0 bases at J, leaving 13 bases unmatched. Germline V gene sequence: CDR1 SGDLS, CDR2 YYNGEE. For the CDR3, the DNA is TGTGCCAGCAGCGTAGGAGGTAGCGGGAGAGCCCTGGGCTCCTACAATGAGCAGTTCTTC. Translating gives CASSVGGSGRALGSYNEQFF.

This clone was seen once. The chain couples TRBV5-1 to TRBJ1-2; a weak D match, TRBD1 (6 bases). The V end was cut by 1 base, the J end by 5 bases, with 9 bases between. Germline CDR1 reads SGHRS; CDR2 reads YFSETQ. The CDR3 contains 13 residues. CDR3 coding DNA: TGCGCCAGCAGCTTGAGACAGGAGTATGGCTACACCTTC. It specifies CASSLRQEYGYTF.

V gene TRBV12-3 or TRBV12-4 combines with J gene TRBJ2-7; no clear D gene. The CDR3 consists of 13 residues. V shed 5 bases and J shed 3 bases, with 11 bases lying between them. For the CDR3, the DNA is TGTGCCAGCAGTCCTCGAAACTACTACGAGCAGTACTTC. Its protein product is CASSPRNYYEQYF.

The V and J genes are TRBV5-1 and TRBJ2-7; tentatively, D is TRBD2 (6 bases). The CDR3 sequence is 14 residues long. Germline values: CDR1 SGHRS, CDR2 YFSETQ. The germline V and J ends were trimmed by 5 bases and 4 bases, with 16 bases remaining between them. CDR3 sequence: CASRKRGGRYEQYF. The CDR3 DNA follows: TGCGCCAGCAGAAAAAGGGGAGGTCGGTACGAGCAGTACTTC.

CDR3 sequence: CASSFLTGFKENTIYF. For the CDR3, the DNA is TGTGCCAGCAGCTTCTTGACAGGGTTTAAAGAAAACACCATATATTTT. The chain uses TRBV11-2 and TRBJ1-3, with 7 bases lining up with TRBD1. CDR1 is SGHAT, CDR2 FQNNGV, per germline. This CDR3 has 16 amino acids. The trim removed 3 bases at V and 6 bases at J, leaving 11 bases unmatched.

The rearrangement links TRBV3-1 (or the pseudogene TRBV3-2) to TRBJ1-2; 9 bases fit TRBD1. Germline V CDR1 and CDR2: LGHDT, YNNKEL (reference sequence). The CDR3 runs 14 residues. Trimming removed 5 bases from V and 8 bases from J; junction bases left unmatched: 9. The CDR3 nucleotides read TGTGCCAGCAGCAAGACAGGGGGTAGGTGGGGCTACACCTTC. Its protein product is CASSKTGGRWGYTF.

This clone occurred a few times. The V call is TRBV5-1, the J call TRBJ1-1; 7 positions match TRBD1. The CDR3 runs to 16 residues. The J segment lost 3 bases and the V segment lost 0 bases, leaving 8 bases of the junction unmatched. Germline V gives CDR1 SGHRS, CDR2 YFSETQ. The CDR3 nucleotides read TGCGCCAGCAGCTTGGCAGGAGGGGGCTGGGACACTGAAGCTTTCTTT. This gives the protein CASSLAGGGWDTEAFF.

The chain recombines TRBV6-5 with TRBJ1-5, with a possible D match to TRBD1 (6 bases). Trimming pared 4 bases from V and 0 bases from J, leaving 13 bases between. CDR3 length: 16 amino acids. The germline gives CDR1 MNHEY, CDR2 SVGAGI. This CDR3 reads CASSLHYRDSNQPQHF. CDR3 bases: TGTGCCAGCAGTTTACACTACAGGGATAGCAATCAGCCCCAGCATTTT.

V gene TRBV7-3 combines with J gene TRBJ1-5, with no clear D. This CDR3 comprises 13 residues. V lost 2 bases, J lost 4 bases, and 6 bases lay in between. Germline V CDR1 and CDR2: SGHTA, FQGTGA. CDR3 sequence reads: CASSLEPNQPQHF. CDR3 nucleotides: TGTGCCAGCAGCTTAGAGCCTAATCAGCCCCAGCATTTT.

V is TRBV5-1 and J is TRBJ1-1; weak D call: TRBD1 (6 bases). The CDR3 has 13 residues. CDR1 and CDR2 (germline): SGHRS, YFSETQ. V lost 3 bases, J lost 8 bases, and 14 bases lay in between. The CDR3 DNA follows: TGCGCCAGCAGCTGGGGGACACAACAAGAAGCTTTCTTT. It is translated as CASSWGTQQEAFF.

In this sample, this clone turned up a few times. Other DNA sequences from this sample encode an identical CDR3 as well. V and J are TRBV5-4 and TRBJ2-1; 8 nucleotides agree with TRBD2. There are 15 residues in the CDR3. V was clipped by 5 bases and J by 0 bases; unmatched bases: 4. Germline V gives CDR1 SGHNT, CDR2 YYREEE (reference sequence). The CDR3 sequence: CASSLGGGSYNEQFF. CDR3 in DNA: TGTGCCAGCAGTCTCGGGGGGGGCTCCTACAATGAGCAGTTCTTC.

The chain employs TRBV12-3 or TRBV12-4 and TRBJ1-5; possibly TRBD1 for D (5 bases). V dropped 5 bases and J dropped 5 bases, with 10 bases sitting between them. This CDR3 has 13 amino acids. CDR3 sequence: CASSRQPHQPQHF. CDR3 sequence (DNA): TGTGCCAGCAGTAGACAGCCCCATCAGCCCCAGCATTTT.

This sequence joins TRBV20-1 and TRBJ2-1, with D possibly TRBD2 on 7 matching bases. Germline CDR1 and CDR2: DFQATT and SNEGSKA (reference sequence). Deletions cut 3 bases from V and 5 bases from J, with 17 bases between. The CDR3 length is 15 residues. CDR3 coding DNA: TGCAGTGCTAGTTTTGGGGGGGGCTCTGACAATGAGCAGTTCTTC. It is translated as CSASFGGGSDNEQFF.

CDR3 protein: CASSLRQSYEQYF. CDR3 DNA sequence: TGTGCCAGCAGTCTACGACAGTCCTACGAGCAGTACTTC. This chain joins TRBV27 and TRBJ2-7, with D perhaps matching TRBD1 (5 bases). Germline-derived CDR1 and CDR2 are MNHEY and SMNVEV (reference sequence). V lost 5 bases and J lost 1, with 9 bases in between. This CDR3 region has 13 residues.

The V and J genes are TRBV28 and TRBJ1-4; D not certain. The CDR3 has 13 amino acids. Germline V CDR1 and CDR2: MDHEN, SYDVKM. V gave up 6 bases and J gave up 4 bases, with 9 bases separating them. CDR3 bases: TGTGCCAGCAGACCCAACAGTAATGAAAAACTGTTTTTT. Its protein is CASRPNSNEKLFF.

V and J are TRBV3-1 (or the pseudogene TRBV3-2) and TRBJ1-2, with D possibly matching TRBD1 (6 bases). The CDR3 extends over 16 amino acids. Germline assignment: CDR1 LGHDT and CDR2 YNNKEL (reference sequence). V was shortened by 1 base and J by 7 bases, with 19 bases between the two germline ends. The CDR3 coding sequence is TGTGCCAGCAGCCAAGGCGTACCAAGGGGGGGACTTGGCTACACCTTC. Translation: CASSQGVPRGGLGYTF.

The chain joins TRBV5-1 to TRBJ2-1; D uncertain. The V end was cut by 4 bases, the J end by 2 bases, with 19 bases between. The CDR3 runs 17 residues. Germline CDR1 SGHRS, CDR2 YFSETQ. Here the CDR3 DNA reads TGCGCCAGCAGCGCCCGTCCCTCCCAGGTTACCTACAATGAGCAGTTCTTC. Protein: CASSARPSQVTYNEQFF.

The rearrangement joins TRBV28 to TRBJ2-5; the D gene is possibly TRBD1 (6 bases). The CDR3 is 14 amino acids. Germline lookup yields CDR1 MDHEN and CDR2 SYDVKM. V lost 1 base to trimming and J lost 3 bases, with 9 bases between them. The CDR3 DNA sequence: TGTGCCAGCAGTTTATTGAACAGGGAAGAGACCCAGTACTTC. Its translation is CASSLLNREETQYF.

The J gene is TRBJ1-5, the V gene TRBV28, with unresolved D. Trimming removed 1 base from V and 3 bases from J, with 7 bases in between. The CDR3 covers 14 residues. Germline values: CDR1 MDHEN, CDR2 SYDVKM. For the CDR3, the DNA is TGTGCCAGCAGTTTATCGGGGTACAATCAGCCCCAGCATTTT. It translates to CASSLSGYNQPQHF. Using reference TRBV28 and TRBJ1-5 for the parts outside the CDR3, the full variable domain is DVKVTQSSRYLVKRTGEKVFLECVQDMDHENMFWYRQDPGLGLRLIYFSYDVKMKEKGDIPEGYSVSREKKERFSLILESASTNQTSMYLCASSLSGYNQPQHFGDGTRLSIL.

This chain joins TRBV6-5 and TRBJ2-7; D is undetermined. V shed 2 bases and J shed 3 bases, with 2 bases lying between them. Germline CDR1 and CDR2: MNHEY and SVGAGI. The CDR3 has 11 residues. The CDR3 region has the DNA TGTGCCAGCAGTTACCACTACGAGCAGTACTTC. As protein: CASSYHYEQYF.